Below, 11 T cell receptor beta chains from the same sample are listed, as sequenced in a study of response to subunit inactivated influenza vaccine. Each CDR3 protein is one row after TCRdb ran MiXCR on the RT-PCR reads. Found here are about 830,000 distinct CDR3 sequences, roughly 18% of them singletons; the top ten hold 11%. Here the sequenced sample was PBMCs from blood, taken more than 4 days after vaccination. These receptors originate from a man aged 45 to 65 who received an inactivated influenza vaccine.

About this clonotype itself: A read error may account for a junction end that differs from germline. CDR3 nucleotides: TGCGTCAGCGGTTCCGGTAGCGGGGCCGGGGAGCTGTTTTTT. Protein product: CVSGSGSGAGELFF. This rearrangement joins TRBV10-1 to TRBJ2-2, with TRBD2 matching 8 bases. The germline V gene encodes CDR1 WNHNN and CDR2 SYGVQD (reference sequence). CDR3 length: 14 residues.

This clonotype was seen only a few times. CDR3 DNA: TGTGCCAGCAGCTTAGGAGGGACGGGCTCCGAGCAGTACTTC. This translates into CASSLGGTGSEQYF. The chain joins TRBV7-9 to TRBJ2-7; D may correspond to TRBD1 or TRBD2 (5 bases each). V gave up 1 base and J gave up 6 bases, with 13 bases separating them. The length of the CDR3 is 14 residues. CDR1 and CDR2 from the germline V gene are SEHNR and FQNEAQ (reference sequence).

The table lists this clonotype with many counts. The V call is TRBV12-3 or TRBV12-4, the J call TRBJ2-5; D might be TRBD2 (6 bases). The CDR3 spans 16 residues. V lost 1 base to trimming and J lost 5 bases, with 17 bases between them. The CDR3 region has the DNA TGTGCCAGCAGTTTAGGGCTCCGGGGGAATTTGGAGACCCAGTACTTC. Translating gives CASSLGLRGNLETQYF.

This clonotype has just a few counts. The rearrangement links TRBV12-3 or TRBV12-4 to TRBJ1-3, with 9 bases fitting TRBD1. This CDR3 contains 16 residues. Trimming at V came to 0 bases and at J to 7 bases, leaving 7 bases not matched to a gene. The CDR3: CASSLARGQGLNTIYF. CDR3 DNA sequence: TGTGCCAGCAGTTTAGCGCGGGGACAGGGCCTGAACACCATATATTTT.

In its sample, this clonotype was seen many times. This chain uses TRBV5-1 with TRBJ2-1; the match to TRBD1 covers 9 bases. The CDR3 runs to 16 residues. The J segment lost 7 bases and the V segment lost 4 bases, leaving 12 bases of the junction unmatched. Germline lookup yields CDR1 SGHRS and CDR2 YFSETQ. CDR3 DNA sequence: TGCGCCAGCAGCCCCCCGGGACAGGGATTAGGAAATGAGCAGTTCTTC. Amino acids: CASSPPGQGLGNEQFF.

V gene TRBV24-1 combines with J gene TRBJ2-5; possible D gene TRBD2, 6 bases. There are 15 residues in the CDR3. V was pared by 1 base and J by 5 bases, with 13 bases between. Per the germline V gene, CDR1 is KGHDR and CDR2 is SFDVKD. CDR3 in amino acids: CATSDLGEESETQYF. CDR3 in DNA: TGTGCCACCAGTGATTTAGGGGAGGAATCGGAGACCCAGTACTTC.

V and J are TRBV5-5 and TRBJ2-7; 7 bases are a match to TRBD1. Germline V gene sequence: CDR1 SGHKS, CDR2 YYEKEE (reference sequence). V shed 3 bases and J 1 base; nucleotides not matched to a gene: 10. The CDR3 extends over 16 amino acids. CDR3 nucleotide sequence: TGTGCCAGCAGCTACCTGACAGGGAAACCATCCTACGAGCAGTACTTC. Residues: CASSYLTGKPSYEQYF.

This clonotype was seen a handful of times. The chain uses TRBV30 and TRBJ1-1, with a possible D match to TRBD1 (5 bases). Looked up from germline, CDR1 is GTSNPN and CDR2 is SVGIG (reference sequence). The CDR3 sequence is 14 residues long. Trimming left V 5 bases short and J 4 bases short, with 17 bases between. CDR3 coding DNA: TGTGCCTGGGGCGGACCAGGGAGGGGCACTGAAGCTTTCTTT. It encodes CAWGGPGRGTEAFF.

The V gene is TRBV14, the J gene TRBJ1-6; D is uncertain. Germline CDR1 reads SGHDN; CDR2 reads FVKESK. V was clipped by 0 bases and J by 9 bases, with 9 bases between them. CDR3 length: 14 residues. CDR3 bases: TGTGCCAGCAGCCAAGATACGGGCCTTTCACCCCTCCACTTT. Protein product: CASSQDTGLSPLHF.

The genes are TRBV12-3 or TRBV12-4 and TRBJ1-1; D gene ambiguous. The CDR3 covers 14 residues. Trimming pared 6 bases from V and 7 bases from J, leaving 18 bases between. CDR3 in amino acids: CASSPALGVGEAFF. DNA of the CDR3: TGTGCCAGCAGCCCAGCCCTTGGGGTAGGTGAAGCTTTCTTT.

The chain couples TRBV6-5 to TRBJ2-5; TRBD1 matches 9 bases. This CDR3 has 15 residues. In germline, CDR1 is MNHEY, CDR2 SVGAGI. Germline trimming cut 1 base from V and 2 bases from J; bases unmatched to any gene: 2. The CDR3 DNA follows: TGTGCCAGCAGTTACTACGGGACAGGGCAAGAGACCCAGTACTTC. Protein sequence: CASSYYGTGQETQYF.